This T cell receptor beta chain was identified in a study of cytomegalovirus exposure and HLA in healthy donors. Study-level points and caveats: Immune exposure data for these donors was limited to CMV serostatus.

PCR used 60 Vbeta primers and 13 Jbeta primers. Data came from immunoSEQ multiplex PCR; TCRdb stores just in-frame clones and leaves some out. The repertoire holds 150,000 to 200,000 clones, with 70% to 85% as singletons. V shed 4 bases, J shed 0 bases, and the junction held 6 bases outside the gene matches. Germline CDR1 reads KGHSH; CDR2 reads LQKENI. This CDR3 is 16 amino acids long. A word on this clone: Antigen unknown.

This chain joins TRBV18 and TRBJ2-5; 9 nucleotides line up with TRBD1. The receptor was derived from a man aged 50-59 years in good health and CMV-seropositive. Input material: PBMCs. The CDR3 DNA is TGTGCCAGCTCACAAAGGACAGGGGTGGACCAAGAGACCCAGTACTTC. Protein sequence: CASSQRTGVDQETQYF.